Below are 16 T cell receptor beta chains sequenced from a single sample in a study of blood T cell repertoires in COVID-19. Method: immunoSEQ multiplex PCR; TCRdb's copy keeps in-frame clones and lacks some. The sample records more than 150,000 clones, about 86% being singletons. The source material was peripheral blood. These receptors originate from a woman aged 65 to 85 with acute or convalescent COVID-19.

The V gene is TRBV6-5, the J gene TRBJ1-2; D might be TRBD1 (6 bases). The germline V gene encodes CDR1 MNHEY and CDR2 SVGAGI. The CDR3 spans 15 residues. V gave up 7 bases and J gave up 3 bases, with 18 bases separating them. CDR3 residues: CASNPRGGSDYGYTF. The CDR3 DNA follows: TGTGCCAGCAACCCAAGAGGGGGTTCTGACTATGGCTACACCTTC.

The V gene is TRBV4-3, the J gene TRBJ1-2; D may be TRBD1 (6 bases). The CDR3 covers 15 residues. The V gene lost 4 bases and the J gene lost 8 bases, with 20 bases spanning the gap. Per the germline V gene, CDR1 is LGHNA and CDR2 is YSLEER. CDR3 coding DNA: TGCGCCAGCAGCCCTTACAGCCCAGGGGCGGGCGGCTACACCTTC. Translating it yields CASSPYSPGAGGYTF.

This clone was recorded a few times. The V gene is TRBV11-2, the J gene TRBJ2-1; TRBD2 matches at 7 bases. The J segment lost 9 bases and the V segment lost 5 bases, leaving 7 bases of the junction unmatched. Germline assignment: CDR1 SGHAT and CDR2 FQNNGV. The CDR3 has 13 residues. The CDR3 nucleotides read TGTGCCAGCAGCATGACTAGCCTCGGTGAGCAGTTCTTC. Translated, it gives CASSMTSLGEQFF.

This chain links TRBV7-2 with TRBJ2-3; D may be TRBD1 (5 bases). CDR1 and CDR2 (germline): SGHTA, FQGNSA. With 4 bases removed from V and 0 bases from J, the gap between germline ends came to 11 bases. The CDR3 has 15 residues. The CDR3 loop reads CASSSRALSTDTQYF. The CDR3 coding sequence is TGTGCCAGCAGCTCCAGGGCCCTCAGCACAGATACGCAGTATTTT.

The V gene is TRBV7-2, the J gene TRBJ1-2, with 9 bases aligning to TRBD1. The ends lost 1 base at V and 8 bases at J; junction bases unmatched: 8. This CDR3 has 15 amino acids. Germline loops: CDR1 SGHTA, CDR2 FQGNSA. CDR3: CASSLVPGQGSGYTF. For the CDR3, the DNA is TGTGCCAGCAGCTTAGTCCCGGGACAGGGTTCCGGCTACACCTTC.

The chain has TRBV12-3 or TRBV12-4 and TRBJ2-1; no clear D. Between the trimmed V and J ends, which lost 2 bases and 7 bases, there was a span of 9 bases. The CDR3 is 13 residues long. The chain's CDR3 is CASSLRGGNEQFF. The CDR3 DNA reads as TGTGCCAGCAGTTTAAGAGGTGGAAATGAGCAGTTCTTC.

The chain uses TRBV7-2 and TRBJ2-3; 8 bases agree with TRBD2. The CDR3 contains 15 residues. Trimming removed 5 bases from V and 6 bases from J; junction bases left unmatched: 10. CDR1 is SGHTA and CDR2 is FQGNSA in the germline V gene. The CDR3 DNA reads as TGTGCCAGCAGCCAAATAAGCGGGAGAGGGGATACGCAGTATTTT. Its protein product is CASSQISGRGDTQYF.

V gene TRBV28 combines with J gene TRBJ2-7; 8 nucleotides agree with TRBD2. The CDR3 runs to 15 residues. Looked up from germline, CDR1 is MDHEN and CDR2 is SYDVKM. V lost 5 bases, J lost 4 bases, and 10 bases stayed unmatched. The CDR3 loop is CASSAPGGASYEQYF. CDR3 nucleotide sequence: TGTGCCAGCAGTGCCCCCGGGGGGGCTTCGTACGAGCAGTACTTC.

The chain employs TRBV9 and TRBJ1-1; D is possibly TRBD1 (5 bases). Germline CDR1 reads SGDLS; CDR2 reads YYNGEE. The CDR3 spans 14 residues. Trimming left V 0 bases short and J 5 bases short, with 11 bases between. CDR3 DNA: TGTGCCAGCAGCGTAGGGACACCGGCAACTGAAGCTTTCTTT. Translating gives CASSVGTPATEAFF.

The chain uses TRBV19 and TRBJ1-6; maybe TRBD1 (5 bases). Germline CDR1 and CDR2: LNHDA and SQIVND (reference sequence). Trimming stripped 9 bases from V and 7 bases from J, with 13 bases between. The CDR3 runs to 13 residues. In DNA, the CDR3 is TGTGCCAGCAAAGACAGTAGAAATTCACCCCTCCACTTT. It yields the protein CASKDSRNSPLHF.

The chain couples TRBV6-2 or TRBV6-3 to TRBJ1-5; D is perhaps TRBD1 (5 bases). CDR3 length: 14 residues. Germline V CDR1 and CDR2: MNHEY, SVGEGT. V shed 2 bases and J shed 6 bases, with 11 bases lying between them. The CDR3: CASSYLRGTQPQHF. The CDR3 nucleotides read TGTGCCAGCAGTTACCTAAGGGGCACTCAGCCCCAGCATTTT.

The V call is TRBV7-2, the J call TRBJ2-1; tentatively, D is TRBD2 (7 bases). The germline V gene has CDR1 SGHTA and CDR2 FQGNSA. The CDR3 covers 16 residues. V shed 1 base and J shed 7 bases, with 17 bases lying between them. The CDR3 loop reads CASSLVGGGAANEQFF. Here the CDR3 DNA reads TGTGCCAGCAGCTTAGTAGGGGGGGGAGCGGCTAATGAGCAGTTCTTC.

The V gene is TRBV2, the J gene TRBJ2-7, with D possibly matching TRBD1 (6 bases). V shed 6 bases and J shed 2 bases, with 14 bases lying between them. This CDR3 is 14 amino acids long. Germline V gene lookup returns CDR1 SNHLY and CDR2 FYNNEI. CDR3 bases: TGTGCCAGCAGGATGACAGGAGAGACCTACGAGCAGTACTTC. Encoded protein: CASRMTGETYEQYF.

The chain has TRBV29-1 and TRBJ1-5; D unclear. The V gene's germline CDR1 is SQVTM and CDR2 ANQGSEA. V was trimmed by 5 bases and J by 3 bases, leaving 11 bases between them. The CDR3 runs to 13 residues. CDR3 sequence: CSVRDNFNQPQHF. CDR3 DNA: TGCAGCGTTCGCGACAACTTCAATCAGCCCCAGCATTTT.

The V gene is TRBV4-2, the J gene TRBJ2-3; 12 positions match TRBD2. CDR3 length equals 17 residues. V lost 0 bases, J lost 4 bases, and 5 bases stayed unmatched. Germline V gene sequence: CDR1 LGHNA, CDR2 YNFKEQ. As DNA, the CDR3 is TGTGCCAGCAGCCAAGATCGGGCTAGCGGGGGGGCAGATACGCAGTATTTT. This encodes CASSQDRASGGADTQYF.

The genes are TRBV5-1 and TRBJ1-2; tentatively, D is TRBD1 (5 bases). V lost 4 bases and J 3 bases, leaving 13 bases between the germline ends. Germline-derived CDR1 and CDR2 are SGHRS and YFSETQ. The CDR3 loop spans 14 amino acids. The CDR3 region has the DNA TGCGCCAGCAGCGTACAGGAGTTATACTATGGCTACACCTTC. Protein sequence: CASSVQELYYGYTF.